What follows describes a single TCR beta chain. Some clones are missing from TCRdb's copy, which holds only in-frame ones; the method was immunoSEQ multiplex PCR. Of 22,000 or so clones detected, approximately 92% appear once; the ten largest clones hold over 6%. The CDR3 length is 17 residues. J gave up 3 bases and V 6 bases, and 15 bases lay outside the gene matches. Germline CDR1 SGHAT, CDR2 FQNNGV. This sample is part of a study of T cell changes during pregnancy in multiple sclerosis. Sample: CD8+ T cells from peripheral blood mononuclear cells, taken in the third trimester of pregnancy. The sequence was obtained from a female donor with multiple sclerosis, enrolled in a pregnancy study. The chain is built from TRBV11-2 and TRBJ1-1; 8 bases map to TRBD1. The CDR3 loop reads CASRSGQGHSRDTEAFF. The CDR3 bases are TGTGCCAGCAGGTCTGGACAGGGTCATTCTAGAGACACTGAAGCTTTCTTT.